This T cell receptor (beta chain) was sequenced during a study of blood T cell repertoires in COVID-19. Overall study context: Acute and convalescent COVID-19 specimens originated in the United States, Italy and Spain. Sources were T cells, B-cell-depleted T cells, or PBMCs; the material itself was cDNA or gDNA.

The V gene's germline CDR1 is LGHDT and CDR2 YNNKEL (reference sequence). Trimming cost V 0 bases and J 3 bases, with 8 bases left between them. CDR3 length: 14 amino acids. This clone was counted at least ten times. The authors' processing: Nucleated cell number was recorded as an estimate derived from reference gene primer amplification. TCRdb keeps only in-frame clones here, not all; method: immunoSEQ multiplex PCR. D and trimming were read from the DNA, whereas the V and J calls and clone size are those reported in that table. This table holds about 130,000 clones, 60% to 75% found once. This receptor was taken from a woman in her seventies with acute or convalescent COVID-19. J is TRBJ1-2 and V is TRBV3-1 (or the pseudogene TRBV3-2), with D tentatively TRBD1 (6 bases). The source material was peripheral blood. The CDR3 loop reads CASSQEGTYYGYTF. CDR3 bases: TGTGCCAGCAGCCAAGAAGGGACATACTATGGCTACACCTTC.